This T cell receptor beta chain stems from a study of T-cell memory formation after mild COVID-19. Study-level findings and limits: Some clones that responded were present in memory (sampled pre-infection), which suggests cross-reactive memory joined.

As concerns this clonotype: Its antigen is unidentified.

TCRdb re-derived calls from the 5' RACE reads in MiXCR, one entry per CDR3 protein. The data hold 180,000 or so distinct CDR3 sequences, with about 9.9% observed a single time. The V and J ends lost 5 bases and 6 bases respectively, with 16 bases between them. There are 15 residues in the CDR3. CDR1 is LNHNV and CDR2 is YYDKDF in the germline V gene (reference sequence). The TCR comes from a man younger than 35 who had mild COVID-19 (a few samples of this study predate the infection). Cell type and time point are not known. Sequencing was performed on PBMCs or a T cell subset sorted from them (not recorded which). V usage is TRBV15 and J usage is TRBJ1-4; perhaps TRBD1 as D (5 bases). This CDR3 is CATSGSQGWDEKLFF. The CDR3 nucleotides are TGTGCCACCAGCGGATCCCAGGGTTGGGATGAAAAACTGTTTTTT.